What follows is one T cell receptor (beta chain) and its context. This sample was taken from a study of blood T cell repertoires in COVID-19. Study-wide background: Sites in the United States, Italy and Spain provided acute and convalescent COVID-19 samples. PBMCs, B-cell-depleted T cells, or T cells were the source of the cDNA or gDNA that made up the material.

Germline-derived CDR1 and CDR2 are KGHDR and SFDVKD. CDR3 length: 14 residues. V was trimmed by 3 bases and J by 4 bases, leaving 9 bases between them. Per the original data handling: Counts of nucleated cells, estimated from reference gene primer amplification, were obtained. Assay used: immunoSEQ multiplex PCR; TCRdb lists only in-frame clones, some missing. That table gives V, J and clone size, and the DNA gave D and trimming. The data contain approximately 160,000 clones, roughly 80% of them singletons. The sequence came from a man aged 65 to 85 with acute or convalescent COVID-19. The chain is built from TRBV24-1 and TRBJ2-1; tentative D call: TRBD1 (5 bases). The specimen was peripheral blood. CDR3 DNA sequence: TGTGCCACCAGTGATCAACAGGTTTACAATGAGCAGTTCTTC. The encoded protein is CATSDQQVYNEQFF.